This TCR beta chain was observed in a study of blood T cell repertoires in COVID-19. Study background: Researchers got acute and convalescent COVID-19 samples from the United States, Italy and Spain. Sample material is recorded as cDNA or gDNA derived from T cells, B-cell-depleted T cells, or PBMCs.

The CDR3 sequence is 18 residues long. Germline V gene sequence: CDR1 SGHRS, CDR2 YFSETQ. Trimming shortened V by 0 bases and J by 6 bases, and 21 bases separated the two germline ends. Methods used by the authors: From reference gene primer amplification, estimates of nucleated cell counts were derived. The table came from immunoSEQ multiplex PCR; TCRdb's copy has only in-frame clones and leaves some out. For V, J and clone size, that table is used; D and trimming come from the DNA. The table lists hundreds of thousands of clones, more than 80% of them singletons, with 1% to 1.5% in the top ten. The gene calls are TRBV5-1 and TRBJ2-2; possibly TRBD1 for D (5 bases). The sequence came from a man aged 35 to 55 with acute or convalescent COVID-19. The sequenced sample was peripheral blood. The CDR3 DNA reads as TGCGCCAGCAGCTTGGGAGGTTTGACAGCAATAAGAGCCGGGGAGCTGTTTTTT. Translated: CASSLGGLTAIRAGELFF.